The 20 T cell receptor beta chains given below trace back to one sample, sequenced in a study of cytomegalovirus exposure and HLA in healthy donors. Sequencing was performed with immunoSEQ multiplex PCR; in TCRdb, only in-frame clones are kept and a portion is missing. The sample includes 240,000 or so clones, approximately 84% of them seen just once. Sequencing input: PBMCs. These receptors originate from a woman between 25 and 40 years old in good health and CMV-seropositive.

The rearrangement joins TRBV5-6 to TRBJ2-2, with a possible D match to TRBD2 (7 bases). The germline CDR1 and CDR2 sequences are SGHDT and YYEEEE. Trimming took off 2 bases at V and 7 bases at J, with 12 bases between the two ends. CDR3 length equals 14 residues. CDR3 sequence (DNA): TGTGCCAGCAGCTTTGGGGGGGGCATCGGGGAGCTGTTTTTT. This translates into CASSFGGGIGELFF.

This CDR3 reads CSVVVLANEQFF. Written as DNA, the CDR3 is TGCAGCGTTGTGGTACTAGCCAATGAGCAGTTCTTC. The chain recombines TRBV29-1 with TRBJ2-1; TRBD2 might be the D (6 bases). The CDR3 has 12 residues. V was cut by 4 bases and J by 6 bases, with 10 bases left in between. Germline values: CDR1 SQVTM, CDR2 ANQGSEA.

J is TRBJ2-1 and V is TRBV9, with D tentatively TRBD1 (6 bases). The V and J ends lost 0 bases and 7 bases respectively, with 14 bases between them. This CDR3 region has 15 residues. Germline CDR1 and CDR2: SGDLS and YYNGEE. In nucleotides, the CDR3 is TGTGCCAGCAGCGTAGGGGGGCCAGTCTCGAATGAGCAGTTCTTC. This gives the protein CASSVGGPVSNEQFF.

This rearrangement joins TRBV5-1 to TRBJ2-3; 10 positions agree with TRBD2. Germline values: CDR1 SGHRS, CDR2 YFSETQ. The CDR3 sequence is 15 residues long. Germline trimming cut 2 bases from V and 6 bases from J; bases unmatched to any gene: 6. The CDR3 protein is CASSFGLAGVDTQYF. In DNA form, the CDR3 reads TGCGCCAGCAGCTTCGGGCTAGCGGGAGTGGATACGCAGTATTTT.

This CDR3 reads CATSSQGITGELFF. The CDR3 nucleotides read TGTGCCACCAGCAGTCAGGGAATCACCGGGGAGCTGTTTTTT. The genes are TRBV15 and TRBJ2-2; D may be TRBD1 (5 bases). CDR3 size: 14 residues. Deletions cut 3 bases from V and 4 bases from J, with 9 bases between. The germline gives CDR1 LNHNV, CDR2 YYDKDF (reference sequence).

A few counts support this clone. This chain connects TRBV7-9 to TRBJ1-5, with D perhaps TRBD1 (5 bases). Deletions cut 6 bases from V and 3 bases from J, with 9 bases between. CDR3 length: 13 amino acids. The germline V gene has CDR1 SEHNR and CDR2 FQNEAQ (reference sequence). The CDR3 is CASRGGNNQPQHF. The CDR3 DNA follows: TGTGCCAGCAGGGGGGGAAACAATCAGCCCCAGCATTTT.

This chain connects TRBV11-2 to TRBJ2-7; 14 nucleotides match TRBD2. Germline V gene sequence: CDR1 SGHAT, CDR2 FQNNGV. Trimming cost V 5 bases and J 2 bases; bases outside gene matches: 2. The CDR3 spans 15 residues. CDR3 loop: CASSEGLAGAYEQYF. CDR3 sequence (DNA): TGTGCCAGCAGCGAGGGACTAGCGGGAGCCTACGAGCAGTACTTC. Using reference TRBV11-2 and TRBJ2-7 for the parts outside the CDR3, the full variable domain is EAGVAQSPRYKIIEKRQSVAFWCNPISGHATLYWYQQILGQGPKLLIQFQNNGVVDDSQLPKDRFSAERLKGVDSTLKIQPAKLEDSAVYLCASSEGLAGAYEQYFGPGTRLTVT.

The gene calls are TRBV28 and TRBJ1-5; no definite D call. Germline V gene lookup returns CDR1 MDHEN and CDR2 SYDVKM. The CDR3 is 16 amino acids. V lost 5 bases and J 0 bases, leaving 14 bases between the germline ends. The CDR3 sequence: CASSPEGLNSNQPQHF. DNA of the CDR3: TGTGCCAGCAGTCCAGAAGGACTGAATAGCAATCAGCCCCAGCATTTT. Filled out from reference TRBV28 and TRBJ1-5, the complete variable domain reads DVKVTQSSRYLVKRTGEKVFLECVQDMDHENMFWYRQDPGLGLRLIYFSYDVKMKEKGDIPEGYSVSREKKERFSLILESASTNQTSMYLCASSPEGLNSNQPQHFGDGTRLSIL.

The chain carries TRBV27 and TRBJ1-2; perhaps TRBD1 as D (6 bases). Germline CDR1 reads MNHEY; CDR2 reads SMNVEV (reference sequence). The V end lost 3 bases, the J end lost 7 bases, and 18 bases lay between the germline ends. The CDR3 extends over 15 amino acids. Written as DNA, the CDR3 is TGTGCCAGCAGTTTCCTTGACAGGAAAGGGGGTGGCTACACCTTC. This codes for CASSFLDRKGGGYTF.

The chain links TRBV4-1 to TRBJ2-7; TRBD2 might be the D (5 bases). Trimming removed 1 base from V and 0 bases from J, with 13 bases in between. Germline CDR1 reads MGHRA; CDR2 reads YSYEKL. This CDR3 has 16 amino acids. CDR3 protein: CASSQVSGISSYEQYF. Here the CDR3 DNA reads TGCGCCAGCAGCCAAGTGTCCGGGATCAGCTCCTACGAGCAGTACTTC.

This clone appeared a few times. The chain uses TRBV6-6 and TRBJ1-1; no clear D gene. The V end lost 5 bases, the J end lost 3 bases, and 13 bases lay between the germline ends. The germline V gene has CDR1 MNHNY and CDR2 SVGAGI (reference sequence). This CDR3 has 14 amino acids. The CDR3 is CASSAPGAHTEAFF. The CDR3 DNA reads as TGTGCCAGCAGTGCCCCGGGAGCTCACACTGAAGCTTTCTTT.

The chain couples TRBV11-3 to TRBJ2-1; 9 nucleotides match TRBD2. Germline loops: CDR1 SGHNT, CDR2 YENEEA. V lost 5 bases, J lost 4 bases, and 9 bases stayed unmatched. This CDR3 has 16 residues. As DNA, the CDR3 is TGTGCCAGCAGCGCACTCCTAGCGGGATCGTACAATGAGCAGTTCTTC. It translates to CASSALLAGSYNEQFF.

This chain connects TRBV28 to TRBJ2-7; the match to TRBD1 covers 7 bases. V shed 6 bases, J shed 4 bases, and the junction held 15 bases outside the gene matches. Germline loops: CDR1 MDHEN, CDR2 SYDVKM. The CDR3 runs 16 residues. In nucleotides, the CDR3 is TGTGCCAGCAGCCCTTCTGACAGGGTAAGGTATTACGAGCAGTACTTC. Its protein product is CASSPSDRVRYYEQYF.

J is TRBJ2-2 and V is TRBV2; a weak D match, TRBD2 (6 bases). CDR1 is SNHLY and CDR2 is FYNNEI in the germline V gene. The CDR3 is made up of 14 amino acids. The V end was cut by 8 bases, the J end by 1 base, with 11 bases between. CDR3 sequence (DNA): TGTGCCAGCTCCGCGGGGAGGAACACCGGGGAGCTGTTTTTT. Amino acids: CASSAGRNTGELFF.

The chain combines TRBV10-2 with TRBJ1-3, with 8 bases fitting TRBD1. CDR3 length: 16 residues. Germline V gene sequence: CDR1 WSHSY, CDR2 SAAADI. With 2 bases clipped from V and 7 bases from J, the junction kept 10 bases outside the gene matches. The CDR3 coding sequence is TGCGCCAGCAGTGAGAGGGTGGGACAGGCAGGGAACACCATATATTTT. Its translation is CASSERVGQAGNTIYF.

This clone showed up just once. The chain carries TRBV27 and TRBJ1-1; a weak D match, TRBD1 (5 bases). The V gene lost 2 bases and the J gene lost 1 base, with 8 bases spanning the gap. CDR3 length: 14 amino acids. Germline assignment: CDR1 MNHEY and CDR2 SMNVEV (reference sequence). This chain's CDR3 is CASSLGGGNTEAFF. CDR3 coding DNA: TGTGCCAGCAGTTTAGGGGGGGGGAACACTGAAGCTTTCTTT.

V and J are TRBV28 and TRBJ2-2; 12 bases map to TRBD2. J was trimmed by 3 bases and V by 3 bases; bases with no gene match: 8. This CDR3 spans 18 amino acids. The germline gives CDR1 MDHEN, CDR2 SYDVKM. The CDR3 here is CASSFPLAGGYDTGELFF. DNA for the CDR3: TGTGCCAGCAGTTTTCCCCTAGCGGGAGGGTATGACACCGGGGAGCTGTTTTTT.

The chain uses TRBV27 and TRBJ2-7; 8 positions match TRBD1. The CDR3 sequence is 13 residues long. J was trimmed by 3 bases and V by 6 bases; bases with no gene match: 4. Germline V lookup: CDR1 MNHEY, CDR2 SMNVEV (reference sequence). CDR3 coding DNA: TGTGCCAGCAGACCCGGACAGGGCTACGAGCAGTACTTC. Its translation: CASRPGQGYEQYF.

The rearrangement links TRBV2 to TRBJ2-7; D might be TRBD1 (6 bases). This CDR3 comprises 16 residues. The V and J ends lost 0 bases and 1 base respectively, with 13 bases between them. Germline V gene sequence: CDR1 SNHLY, CDR2 FYNNEI. CDR3 bases: TGTGCCAGCAGTGAAGCGCTTCGGGACATTTCCTACGAGCAGTACTTC. Encoded protein: CASSEALRDISYEQYF.

DNA for the CDR3: TGCGCCAGCAGCTTGCAGGCGGGAGCGAGCACAGATACGCAGTATTTT. Translated, it gives CASSLQAGASTDTQYF. V is TRBV5-1 and J is TRBJ2-3; the match to TRBD2 covers 7 bases. J lost 0 bases, V lost 1 base, and 5 bases had no gene match. This CDR3 has 16 amino acids. Germline V gene lookup returns CDR1 SGHRS and CDR2 YFSETQ.